A single sample is the source of the 8 T cell receptor beta chains below, sequenced in a study of blood T cell repertoires in COVID-19. TCRdb's table, derived via immunoSEQ multiplex PCR, lists solely in-frame clones and lacks some. The sample shows approximately 240,000 clones, 70% to 90% of them seen only once. The source material was peripheral blood. These receptors all come from a woman in her late teens or twenties who had recovered from COVID-19.

The chain employs TRBV11-1 and TRBJ2-1, with D possibly TRBD2 on 5 matching bases. Germline CDR1 and CDR2: SGHAT and FQDESV (reference sequence). The CDR3 is 15 residues long. V was trimmed by 1 base and J by 6 bases, leaving 13 bases between them. The CDR3 bases are TGTGCCAGCAGCTTAGGCGGAAGCGGCACCAATGAGCAGTTCTTC. Protein sequence: CASSLGGSGTNEQFF.

The chain joins TRBV9 to TRBJ2-1; maybe TRBD2 (6 bases). The V gene's germline CDR1 is SGDLS and CDR2 YYNGEE. CDR3 length: 20 amino acids. Trimming shortened V by 3 bases and J by 0 bases, and 25 bases separated the two germline ends. The CDR3 spells CASSAPSGRAYRSSYNEQFF. The CDR3 DNA is TGTGCCAGCAGCGCCCCATCCGGGAGAGCGTACCGAAGCTCCTACAATGAGCAGTTCTTC.

The J gene is TRBJ2-7, the V gene TRBV30; the match to TRBD1 covers 11 bases. Germline CDR1 and CDR2: GTSNPN and SVGIG (reference sequence). The ends lost 1 base at V and 3 bases at J; junction bases unmatched: 8. CDR3 size: 16 residues. DNA of the CDR3: TGTGCCTGGAGTGAGGCCGGGACAGGGGGAAACTACGAGCAGTACTTC. Encoded protein: CAWSEAGTGGNYEQYF.

This clone was counted a single time. This sequence joins TRBV5-4 and TRBJ2-5, with 8 bases that match TRBD1. This CDR3 contains 14 residues. V was pared by 2 bases and J by 5 bases, with 5 bases of the junction left unmatched. The V gene's germline CDR1 is SGHNT and CDR2 YYREEE (reference sequence). The DNA for the CDR3 is TGTGCCAGCAGCTTCGGGCGGGACAGGGAGACCCAGTACTTC. It yields the protein CASSFGRDRETQYF.

J is TRBJ2-2 and V is TRBV5-4; D gene ambiguous. This CDR3 is built from 15 residues. CDR1 is SGHNT, CDR2 YYREEE, per germline (reference sequence). V shed 0 bases and J shed 0 bases, with 6 bases lying between them. CDR3 in amino acids: CASSLGAPNTGELFF. CDR3 DNA: TGTGCCAGCAGCTTGGGGGCACCGAACACCGGGGAGCTGTTTTTT.

The V gene is TRBV2, the J gene TRBJ1-1, with D unclear. Germline V gene sequence: CDR1 SNHLY, CDR2 FYNNEI. Trimming shortened V by 4 bases and J by 1 base, and 4 bases separated the two germline ends. This CDR3 is 12 amino acids long. The CDR3 region is CASSVQNTEAFF. The DNA of the CDR3 is TGTGCCAGCAGTGTACAGAACACTGAAGCTTTCTTT.

The chain is built from TRBV30 and TRBJ2-2, with 12 bases that match TRBD2. The CDR3 is 17 residues long. From germline, CDR1 is GTSNPN and CDR2 SVGIG (reference sequence). J was trimmed by 6 bases and V by 3 bases; bases with no gene match: 11. CDR3 coding DNA: TGTGCCTGGAGCGCAGGACTAGCGGGACCGGTAGCCGGGGAGCTGTTTTTT. Its protein product is CAWSAGLAGPVAGELFF. Supplemented by reference TRBV30 and TRBJ2-2, the full variable domain reads SQTIHQWPATLVQPVGSPLSLECTVEGTSNPNLYWYRQAAGRGLQLLFYSVGIGQISSEVPQNLSASRPQDRQFILSSKKLLLSDSGFYLCAWSAGLAGPVAGELFFGEGSRLTVL.

DNA of the CDR3: TGTGCCAGCAGTTGGACAGCGGTGGCAAAGCACGAGCAGTACTTC. Its translation is CASSWTAVAKHEQYF. The chain uses TRBV27 and TRBJ2-7; perhaps TRBD1 as D (6 bases). The CDR3 is 15 residues long. The V gene lost 4 bases and the J gene lost 5 bases, with 18 bases spanning the gap. The germline gives CDR1 MNHEY, CDR2 SMNVEV (reference sequence).